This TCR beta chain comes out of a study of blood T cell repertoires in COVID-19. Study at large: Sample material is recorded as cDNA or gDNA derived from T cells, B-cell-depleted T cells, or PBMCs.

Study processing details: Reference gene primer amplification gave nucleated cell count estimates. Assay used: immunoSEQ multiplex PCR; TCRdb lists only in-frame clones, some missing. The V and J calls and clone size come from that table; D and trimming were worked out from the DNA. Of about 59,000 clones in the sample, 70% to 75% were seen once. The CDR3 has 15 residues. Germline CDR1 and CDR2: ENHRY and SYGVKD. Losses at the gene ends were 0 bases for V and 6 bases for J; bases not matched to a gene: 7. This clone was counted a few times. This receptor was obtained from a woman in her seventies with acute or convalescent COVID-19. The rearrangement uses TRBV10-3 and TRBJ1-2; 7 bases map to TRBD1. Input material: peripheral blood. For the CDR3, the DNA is TGTGCCATCAGTGAGTCGGGGGGACAGTCGAATGGCTACACCTTC. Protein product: CAISESGGQSNGYTF.